Following are 10 T cell receptor beta chains from one sample sequenced in a study of T-cell memory formation after mild COVID-19. TCRdb independently ran MiXCR on the 5' RACE reads; one entry per CDR3 protein. Of about 500,000 distinct CDR3 sequences listed, just over 20% are singletons. Material for sequencing was PBMCs or a T cell subset sorted from them (not recorded which). These receptors all come from an adult woman who had mild COVID-19 (a few samples of this study predate the infection). Cell type and time point are not known.

This clonotype was observed a handful of times. The chain couples TRBV3-1 to TRBJ1-1; TRBD1 matches at 8 bases. CDR3 size: 15 residues. The junction had 5 bases not matched to a gene; V was cut back by 3 bases and J by 2 bases. Germline CDR1 is LGHDT and CDR2 is YNNKEL (reference sequence). The CDR3 DNA reads TGTGCCAGCAGCCATAGGACAGGGCTAAACACTGAAGCTTTCTTT. Translating it yields CASSHRTGLNTEAFF.

The chain has TRBV20-1 and TRBJ1-2; D is ambiguous. From germline, CDR1 is DFQATT and CDR2 SNEGSKA (reference sequence). The CDR3 has 14 residues. The V and J ends lost 0 bases and 4 bases respectively, with 12 bases between them. In nucleotides, the CDR3 is TGCAGTGCTAGAGAGGTGGCAGCCACCTATGGCTACACCTTC. Its translation: CSAREVAATYGYTF.

This clonotype was recorded once. The J gene is TRBJ2-6, the V gene TRBV9; TRBD2 aligns across 7 bases. The CDR3 runs 15 residues. J was trimmed by 2 bases and V by 5 bases; bases with no gene match: 4. In germline, CDR1 is SGDLS, CDR2 YYNGEE. The CDR3 protein is CASRGLSAGANVLTF. CDR3 sequence (DNA): TGTGCCAGCAGGGGACTAAGTGCTGGGGCCAACGTCCTGACTTTC.

This clonotype was recorded a few times. The chain couples TRBV18 to TRBJ2-7; possible D gene TRBD1, 5 bases. V lost 3 bases and J 6 bases, leaving 9 bases between the germline ends. CDR3 length equals 12 residues. CDR1 KGHSH and CDR2 LQKENI come from the germline V gene. The CDR3 DNA reads TGTGCCAGCTCACCGGGGCCTTCCGAGCAGTACTTC. Encoded protein: CASSPGPSEQYF.

This clonotype has a handful of counts. The chain has TRBV6-6 and TRBJ2-7, with a weak D call TRBD1 (6 bases). V was clipped by 6 bases and J by 5 bases, with 11 bases between them. Germline lookup yields CDR1 MNHNY and CDR2 SVGAGI (reference sequence). The CDR3 length is 12 residues. The chain's CDR3 is CASSLGHHEQYF. CDR3 sequence (DNA): TGTGCCAGCAGCCTGGGACACCACGAGCAGTACTTC.

This rearrangement joins TRBV2 to TRBJ2-1; D possibly uses TRBD1 or TRBD2 (5 bases each). This CDR3 is built from 14 residues. Deletions cut 8 bases from V and 1 base from J, with 12 bases between. Germline V gene lookup returns CDR1 SNHLY and CDR2 FYNNEI. CDR3: CASCRDGSYNEQFF. The DNA of the CDR3 is TGTGCCAGCTGCCGGGACGGGTCCTACAATGAGCAGTTCTTC.

The chain carries TRBV6-5 and TRBJ1-2, with a possible D match to TRBD1 (5 bases). The CDR3 loop spans 17 amino acids. Per germline, CDR1 MNHEY and CDR2 SVGAGI. The V and J ends lost 2 bases and 2 bases respectively, with 18 bases between them. DNA of the CDR3: TGTGCCAGCAGTTACCGAACAGGACTCTACGAAAACTATGGCTACACCTTC. This encodes CASSYRTGLYENYGYTF.

The sample holds many counts of this clonotype. This chain uses TRBV5-5 with TRBJ2-1; TRBD1 might be the D (5 bases). Trimming shortened V by 0 bases and J by 1 base, and 17 bases separated the two germline ends. This CDR3 region has 18 residues. Germline V gives CDR1 SGHKS, CDR2 YYEKEE (reference sequence). CDR3 in DNA: TGTGCCAGCAGCTTGGGGCCTGTTCAAGGGGCGTCCTACAATGAGCAGTTCTTC. It codes for CASSLGPVQGASYNEQFF.

This clonotype was seen only a few times. The genes are TRBV12-3 or TRBV12-4 and TRBJ2-3; D tentatively reads TRBD1 or TRBD2 (6 bases each). There are 13 residues in the CDR3. The V and J ends lost 6 bases and 6 bases respectively, with 13 bases between them. The DNA for the CDR3 is TGTGCCAGCAGACGCCGGGGGCGGGATACGCAGTATTTT. Protein product: CASRRRGRDTQYF.

This chain joins TRBV7-2 and TRBJ2-1; unclear D gene. CDR1 is SGHTA and CDR2 is FQGNSA in the germline V gene. With 5 bases removed from V and 0 bases from J, the gap between germline ends came to 17 bases. The CDR3 contains 17 residues. The CDR3 protein is CASSRLVKAFSYNEQFF. CDR3 nucleotides: TGTGCCAGCAGCCGCCTAGTAAAAGCCTTCTCCTACAATGAGCAGTTCTTC.